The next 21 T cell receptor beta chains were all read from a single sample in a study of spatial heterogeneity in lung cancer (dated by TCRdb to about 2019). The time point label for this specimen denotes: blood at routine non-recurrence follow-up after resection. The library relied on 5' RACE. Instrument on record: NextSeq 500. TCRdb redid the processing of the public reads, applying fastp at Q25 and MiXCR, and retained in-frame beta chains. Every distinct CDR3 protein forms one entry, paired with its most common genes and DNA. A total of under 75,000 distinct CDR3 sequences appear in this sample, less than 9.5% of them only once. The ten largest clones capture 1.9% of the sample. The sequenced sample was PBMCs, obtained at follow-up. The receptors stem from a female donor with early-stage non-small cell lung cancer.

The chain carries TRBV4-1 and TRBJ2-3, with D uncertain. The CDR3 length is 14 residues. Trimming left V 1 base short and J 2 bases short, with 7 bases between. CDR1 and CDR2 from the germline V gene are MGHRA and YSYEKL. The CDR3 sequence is CASSQGRATDTQYF. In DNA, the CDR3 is TGCGCCAGCAGCCAAGGACGGGCCACAGATACGCAGTATTTT.

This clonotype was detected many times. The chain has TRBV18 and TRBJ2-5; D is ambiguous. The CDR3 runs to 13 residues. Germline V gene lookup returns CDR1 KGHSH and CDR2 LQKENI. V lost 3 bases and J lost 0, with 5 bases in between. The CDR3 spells CASSPTDQETQYF. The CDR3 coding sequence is TGTGCCAGCTCACCTACGGACCAAGAGACCCAGTACTTC.

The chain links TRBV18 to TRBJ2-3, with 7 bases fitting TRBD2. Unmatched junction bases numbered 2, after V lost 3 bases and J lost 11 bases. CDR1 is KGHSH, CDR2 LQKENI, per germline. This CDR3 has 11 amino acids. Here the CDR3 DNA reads TGTGCCAGCTCACCTGAGCGGGAGCAGTATTTT. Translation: CASSPEREQYF.

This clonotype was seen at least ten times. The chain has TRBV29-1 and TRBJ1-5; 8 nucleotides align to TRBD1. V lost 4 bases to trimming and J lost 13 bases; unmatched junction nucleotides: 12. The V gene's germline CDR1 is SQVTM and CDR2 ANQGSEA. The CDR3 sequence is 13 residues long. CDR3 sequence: CSVGQSRDRLQHF. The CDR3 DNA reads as TGCAGCGTTGGTCAAAGCCGGGACAGGCTACAGCATTTT.

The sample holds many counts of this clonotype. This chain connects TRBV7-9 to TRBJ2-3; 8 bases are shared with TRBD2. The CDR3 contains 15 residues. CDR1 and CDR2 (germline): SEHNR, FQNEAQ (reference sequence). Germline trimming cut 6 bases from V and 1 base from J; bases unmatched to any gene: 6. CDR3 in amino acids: CASRFSGIGTDTQYF. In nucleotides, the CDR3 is TGTGCCAGCAGGTTTAGCGGGATAGGCACAGATACGCAGTATTTT. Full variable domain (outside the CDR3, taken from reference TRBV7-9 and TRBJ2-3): DTGVSQNPRHKITKRGQNVTFRCDPISEHNRLYWYRQTLGQGPEFLTYFQNEAQLEKSRLLSDRFSAERPKGSFSTLEIQRTEQGDSAMYLCASRFSGIGTDTQYFGPGTRLTVL.

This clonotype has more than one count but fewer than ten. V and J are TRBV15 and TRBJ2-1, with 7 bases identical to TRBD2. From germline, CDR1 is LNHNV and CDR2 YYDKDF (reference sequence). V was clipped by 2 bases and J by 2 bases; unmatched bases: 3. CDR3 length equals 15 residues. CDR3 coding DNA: TGTGCCACCAGCAGATCCGGGACTACCTACAATGAGCAGTTCTTC. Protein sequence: CATSRSGTTYNEQFF.

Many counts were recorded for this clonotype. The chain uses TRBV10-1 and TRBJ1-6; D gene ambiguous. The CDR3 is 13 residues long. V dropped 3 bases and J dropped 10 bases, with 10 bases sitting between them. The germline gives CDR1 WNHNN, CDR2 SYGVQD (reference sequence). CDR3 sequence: CASSDGSDSPLHF. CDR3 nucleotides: TGCGCCAGCAGTGACGGGTCGGACTCACCCCTCCACTTT.

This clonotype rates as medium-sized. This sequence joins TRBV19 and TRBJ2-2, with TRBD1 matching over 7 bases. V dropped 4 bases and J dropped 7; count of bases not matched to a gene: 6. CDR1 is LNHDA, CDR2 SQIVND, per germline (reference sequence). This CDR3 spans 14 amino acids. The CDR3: CASSTQTGNGELFF. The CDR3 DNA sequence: TGTGCCAGTAGTACTCAGACAGGGAACGGGGAGCTGTTTTTT.

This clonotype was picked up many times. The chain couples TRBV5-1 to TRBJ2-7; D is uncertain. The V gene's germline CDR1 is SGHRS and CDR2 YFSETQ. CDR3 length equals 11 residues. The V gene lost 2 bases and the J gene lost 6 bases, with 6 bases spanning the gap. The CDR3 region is CASSFDTEQYF. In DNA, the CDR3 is TGCGCCAGCAGCTTTGACACCGAGCAGTACTTC.

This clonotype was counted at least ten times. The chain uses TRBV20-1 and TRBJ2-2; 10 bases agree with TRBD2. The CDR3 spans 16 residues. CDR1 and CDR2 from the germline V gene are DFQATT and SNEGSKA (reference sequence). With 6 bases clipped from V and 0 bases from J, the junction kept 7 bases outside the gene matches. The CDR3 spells CSAVVAGGSNTGELFF. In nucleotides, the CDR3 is TGCAGTGCCGTTGTAGCGGGAGGCTCGAACACCGGGGAGCTGTTTTTT.

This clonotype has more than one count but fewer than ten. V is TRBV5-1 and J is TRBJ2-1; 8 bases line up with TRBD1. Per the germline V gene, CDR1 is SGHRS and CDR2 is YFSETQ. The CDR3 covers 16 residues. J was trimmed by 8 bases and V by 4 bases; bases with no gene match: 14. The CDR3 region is CASSLTGTGVVDEQFF. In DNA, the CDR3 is TGCGCCAGCAGCCTAACCGGGACAGGCGTGGTTGATGAGCAGTTCTTC.

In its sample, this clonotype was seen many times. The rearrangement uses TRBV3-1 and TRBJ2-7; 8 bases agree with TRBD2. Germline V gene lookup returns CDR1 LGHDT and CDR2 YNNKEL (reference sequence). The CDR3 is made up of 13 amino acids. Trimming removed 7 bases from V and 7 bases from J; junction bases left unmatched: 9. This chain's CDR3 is CASTLGGAREQYF. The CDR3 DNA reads TGTGCCAGCACCCTCGGGGGGGCGCGGGAGCAGTACTTC.

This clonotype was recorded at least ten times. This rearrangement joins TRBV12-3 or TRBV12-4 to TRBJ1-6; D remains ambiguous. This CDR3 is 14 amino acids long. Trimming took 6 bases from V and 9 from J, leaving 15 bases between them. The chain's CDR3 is CASRRTTGSSPLHF. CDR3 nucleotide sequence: TGTGCCAGCAGACGGACGACGGGAAGTTCACCCCTCCACTTT.

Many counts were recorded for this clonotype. The DNA for the CDR3 is TGTGCCACACAGGGTTTCCAAGAGACCCAGTACTTC. Encoded protein: CATQGFQETQYF. V gene TRBV7-8 combines with J gene TRBJ2-5, with D tentatively TRBD1 (6 bases). There are 12 residues in the CDR3. The V gene's germline CDR1 is SGHVS and CDR2 FQNEAQ. Trimming stripped 10 bases from V and 1 base from J, with 10 bases between.

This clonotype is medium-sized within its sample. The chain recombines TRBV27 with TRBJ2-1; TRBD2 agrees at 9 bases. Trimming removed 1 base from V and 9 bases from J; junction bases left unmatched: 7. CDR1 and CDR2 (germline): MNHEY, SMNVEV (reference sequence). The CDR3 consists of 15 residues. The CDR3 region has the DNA TGTGCCAGCAGTTTATTGGTAGCGGGAGTGGTTGAGCAGTTCTTC. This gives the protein CASSLLVAGVVEQFF.

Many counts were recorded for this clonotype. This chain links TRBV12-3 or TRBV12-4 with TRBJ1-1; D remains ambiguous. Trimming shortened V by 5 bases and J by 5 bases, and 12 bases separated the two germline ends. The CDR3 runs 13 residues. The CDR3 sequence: CASSPAAMTEAFF. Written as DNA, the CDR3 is TGTGCCAGCAGTCCGGCGGCTATGACTGAAGCTTTCTTT.

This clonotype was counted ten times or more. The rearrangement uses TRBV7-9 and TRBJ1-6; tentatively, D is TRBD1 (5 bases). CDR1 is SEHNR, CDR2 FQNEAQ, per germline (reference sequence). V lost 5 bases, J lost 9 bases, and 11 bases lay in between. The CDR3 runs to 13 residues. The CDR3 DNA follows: TGTGCCAGCAGCCCGGGACCGGTTTCACCCCTCCACTTT. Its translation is CASSPGPVSPLHF.

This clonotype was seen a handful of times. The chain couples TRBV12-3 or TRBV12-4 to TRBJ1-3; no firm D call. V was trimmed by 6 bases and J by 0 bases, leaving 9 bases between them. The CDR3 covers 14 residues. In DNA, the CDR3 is TGTGCCAGCAGCCCCGGGCTCTCTGGAAACACCATATATTTT. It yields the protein CASSPGLSGNTIYF.

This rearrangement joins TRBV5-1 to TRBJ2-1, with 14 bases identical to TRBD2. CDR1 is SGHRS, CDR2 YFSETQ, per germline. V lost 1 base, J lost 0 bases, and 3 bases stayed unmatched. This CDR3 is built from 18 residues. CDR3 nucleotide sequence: TGCGCCAGCAGCTTGAGACTAGCGGGAGGGAGCTCCTACAATGAGCAGTTCTTC. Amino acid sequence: CASSLRLAGGSSYNEQFF. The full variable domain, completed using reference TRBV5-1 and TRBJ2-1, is KAGVTQTPRYLIKTRGQQVTLSCSPISGHRSVSWYQQTPGQGLQFLFEYFSETQRNKGNFPGRFSGRQFSNSRSEMNVSTLELGDSALYLCASSLRLAGGSSYNEQFFGPGTRLTVL.

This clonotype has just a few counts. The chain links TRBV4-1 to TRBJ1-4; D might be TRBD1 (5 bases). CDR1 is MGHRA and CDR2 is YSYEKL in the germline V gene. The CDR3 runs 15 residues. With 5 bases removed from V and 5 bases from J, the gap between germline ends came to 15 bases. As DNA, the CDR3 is TGCGCCAGCAGCGTCCCGGGACGGAGAAATGAAAAACTGTTTTTT. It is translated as CASSVPGRRNEKLFF.

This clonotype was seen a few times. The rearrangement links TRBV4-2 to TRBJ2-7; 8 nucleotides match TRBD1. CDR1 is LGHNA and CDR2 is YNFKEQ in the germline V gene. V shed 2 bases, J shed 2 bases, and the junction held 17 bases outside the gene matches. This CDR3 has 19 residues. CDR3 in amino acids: CASSQTQTAGGQGAYEQYF. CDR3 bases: TGTGCCAGCAGCCAAACTCAGACGGCCGGCGGACAGGGAGCCTACGAGCAGTACTTC.